A single sample is the source of the 17 T cell receptor beta chains below, sequenced in a study of identical twins. TCRdb re-called the 5' RACE reads through MiXCR, storing one row per CDR3 protein. Of about 250,000 distinct CDR3 sequences listed, about 14% are singletons. The material sequenced was memory (CD45RO+) T cells sorted from blood. The receptors originated from a woman aged 18-29 years in good health.

This clonotype has only a few counts. The rearrangement uses TRBV12-3 or TRBV12-4 and TRBJ1-2; D is perhaps TRBD1 (5 bases). This CDR3 contains 12 residues. V gave up 7 bases and J gave up 3 bases, with 9 bases separating them. CDR3 sequence reads: CASKGTYYGYTF. CDR3 nucleotides: TGTGCCAGCAAAGGGACCTACTATGGCTACACCTTC.

This clonotype turned up a few times. This rearrangement joins TRBV6-1 to TRBJ2-1; D is ambiguous. Trimming took 8 bases from V and 5 from J, leaving 22 bases between them. The V gene's germline CDR1 is MNHNS and CDR2 SASEGT. There are 16 residues in the CDR3. The CDR3 nucleotides are TGTGCCAGCCAACCCTGGGCCTCCGTTCAGGACAATGAGCAGTTCTTC. It translates to CASQPWASVQDNEQFF.

The CDR3, as DNA: TGCAGTGCAACCGACAGGGGGCGGTACAATGAGCAGTTCTTC. As protein: CSATDRGRYNEQFF. V gene TRBV20-1 combines with J gene TRBJ2-1; 10 nucleotides agree with TRBD1. The CDR3 length is 14 residues. V shed 6 bases, J shed 4 bases, and the junction held 6 bases outside the gene matches. Germline CDR1 and CDR2: DFQATT and SNEGSKA (reference sequence).

This clonotype was seen at least ten times. The V gene is TRBV29-1, the J gene TRBJ2-1; D is uncertain. Germline values: CDR1 SQVTM, CDR2 ANQGSEA. This CDR3 contains 14 residues. V lost 3 bases to trimming and J lost 9 bases, with 18 bases between them. CDR3 coding DNA: TGCAGCGTTGATTCCCCTTGGAGCTCGGGTGAGCAGTTCTTC. Encoded protein: CSVDSPWSSGEQFF.

V gene TRBV12-3 or TRBV12-4 combines with J gene TRBJ1-1; possible D gene TRBD1, 6 bases. This CDR3 comprises 15 residues. The germline V and J ends were trimmed by 5 bases and 5 bases, with 18 bases remaining between them. CDR3 sequence reads: CASSPPQGRGTEAFF. The DNA for the CDR3 is TGTGCCAGCAGTCCCCCCCAGGGGAGAGGAACTGAAGCTTTCTTT.

There are many counts of this clonotype. This sequence joins TRBV20-1 and TRBJ1-4, with D uncertain. CDR3 length: 14 amino acids. Germline-derived CDR1 and CDR2 are DFQATT and SNEGSKA (reference sequence). Between the trimmed V and J ends, which lost 3 bases and 0 bases, there was a span of 8 bases. The CDR3 sequence is CSARSGSTNEKLFF. The CDR3 bases are TGCAGTGCTAGGTCGGGTTCAACTAATGAAAAACTGTTTTTT.

The J gene is TRBJ1-6, the V gene TRBV15; D remains ambiguous. Germline CDR1 LNHNV, CDR2 YYDKDF (reference sequence). Trimming cost V 0 bases and J 13 bases, with 10 bases left between them. This CDR3 has 13 residues. CDR3 amino acids: CATSRDGQSPLHF. CDR3 nucleotide sequence: TGTGCCACCAGCAGAGACGGCCAGTCTCCCCTCCACTTT. Looking up the rest from reference TRBV15 and TRBJ1-6 gives the full variable domain: DAMVIQNPRYQVTQFGKPVTLSCSQTLNHNVMYWYQQKSSQAPKLLFHYYDKDFNNEADTPDNFQSRRPNTSFCFLDIRSPGLGDTAMYLCATSRDGQSPLHFGNGTRLTVT.

This clonotype was recorded at least ten times. The junction differs from germline at one of its ends, possibly a read error. This rearrangement joins TRBV20-1 to TRBJ2-3, with 16 bases fitting TRBD2. Germline V gene lookup returns CDR1 DFQATT and CDR2 SNEGSKA (reference sequence). The CDR3 sequence is 15 residues long. In DNA, the CDR3 is TGCAGTGTTCCGGCCCCCGGGACTAGCGGGAGGGCCCATCCTTTT. Its translation: CSVPAPGTSGRAHPF.

On this clonotype: The CDR3 carries no conserved terminal phenylalanine or tryptophan, so it likely arises from a read error. V and J are TRBV18 and TRBJ2-7; D possibly corresponds to TRBD1 (8 bases). V was cut by 1 base and J by 6 bases, with 13 bases left in between. This CDR3 contains 14 residues. Germline V gives CDR1 KGHSH, CDR2 LQKENI. The CDR3 here is CASSPQRDRSEQYY. The CDR3 region has the DNA TGTGCCAGCTCACCACAGCGGGACAGGTCCGAGCAGTACTAC.

The chain is built from TRBV6-6 and TRBJ1-5; no clear D. CDR1 MNHNY and CDR2 SVGAGI come from the germline V gene (reference sequence). This CDR3 has 13 amino acids. V was clipped by 0 bases and J by 7 bases, with 7 bases between them. For the CDR3, the DNA is TGTGCCAGCAGTTACTCCGCATCACAGCCCCAGCATTTT. This translates into CASSYSASQPQHF.

This clonotype was recorded a few times. This rearrangement joins TRBV20-1 to TRBJ2-7; either TRBD1 or TRBD2 may fit D (5 bases each). The germline V gene has CDR1 DFQATT and CDR2 SNEGSKA (reference sequence). Deletions cut 5 bases from V and 5 bases from J, with 16 bases between. The CDR3 is 13 amino acids. The CDR3 sequence: CSAGTSGSHEQYF. CDR3 sequence (DNA): TGCAGTGCTGGGACCTCAGGGTCCCACGAGCAGTACTTC.

The V and J genes are TRBV9 and TRBJ1-1; a possible D gene is TRBD1 (6 bases). CDR3 length: 15 amino acids. The V end lost 1 base, the J end lost 3 bases, and 13 bases lay between the germline ends. In germline, CDR1 is SGDLS, CDR2 YYNGEE. The CDR3 DNA sequence: TGTGCCAGCAGCGTAACGCCCGAGGGGGACACTGAAGCTTTCTTT. Translating gives CASSVTPEGDTEAFF.

This clonotype came up many times. The V and J genes are TRBV12-3 or TRBV12-4 and TRBJ1-1, with 8 positions matching TRBD1. This CDR3 has 14 residues. V was clipped by 5 bases and J by 4 bases; unmatched bases: 6. Here the CDR3 reads CASSNTGGITEAFF. The CDR3 DNA follows: TGTGCCAGCAGTAATACAGGGGGAATCACTGAAGCTTTCTTT.

This clonotype showed up just a few times. This chain joins TRBV9 and TRBJ2-1; 8 bases match TRBD2. The CDR3 runs 16 residues. J was trimmed by 3 bases and V by 0 bases; bases with no gene match: 5. Germline CDR1 is SGDLS and CDR2 is YYNGEE. The CDR3 protein is CASSVAGAGGYNEQFF. CDR3 DNA: TGTGCCAGCAGCGTAGCTGGGGCGGGGGGCTACAATGAGCAGTTCTTC.

Points on this clonotype: One junction end does not reproduce the germline sequence, and a read error may be involved. The V gene is TRBV7-7, the J gene TRBJ2-5, with TRBD2 matching over 8 bases. This CDR3 spans 16 amino acids. The germline V gene has CDR1 SSHAT and CDR2 FNYEAQ (reference sequence). This chain's CDR3 is CASSLGVAGPQETQYF. The CDR3 DNA sequence: TGTGCTAGCAGCTTAGGGGTAGCGGGGCCCCAAGAGACCCAGTACTTC.

V gene TRBV10-2 combines with J gene TRBJ2-3; TRBD1 matches at 7 bases. J lost 3 bases, V lost 6 bases, and 3 bases had no gene match. This CDR3 has 13 residues. Germline values: CDR1 WSHSY, CDR2 SAAADI. The CDR3: CASRDRMTDTQYF. CDR3 DNA sequence: TGCGCCAGCAGGGACAGGATGACAGATACGCAGTATTTT.

This clonotype has just a few counts. This chain joins TRBV25-1 and TRBJ1-1, with unresolved D. The CDR3 consists of 14 residues. V was trimmed by 1 base and J by 3 bases, leaving 9 bases between them. Germline assignment: CDR1 MGHDK and CDR2 SYGVNS. As DNA, the CDR3 is TGTGCCAGCAGTGAATCCTCAGACTACACTGAAGCTTTCTTT. This sequence encodes CASSESSDYTEAFF.